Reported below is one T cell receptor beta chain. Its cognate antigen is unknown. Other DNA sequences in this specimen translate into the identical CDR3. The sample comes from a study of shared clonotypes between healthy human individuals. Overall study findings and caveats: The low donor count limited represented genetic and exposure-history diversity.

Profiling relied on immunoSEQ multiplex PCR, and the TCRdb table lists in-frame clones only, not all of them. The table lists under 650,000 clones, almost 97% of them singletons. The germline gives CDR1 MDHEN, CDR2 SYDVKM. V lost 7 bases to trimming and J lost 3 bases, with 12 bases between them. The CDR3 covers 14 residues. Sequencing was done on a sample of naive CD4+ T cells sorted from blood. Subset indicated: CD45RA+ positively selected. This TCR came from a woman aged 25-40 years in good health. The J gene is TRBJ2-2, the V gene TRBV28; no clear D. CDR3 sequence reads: CASISGPHTGELFF. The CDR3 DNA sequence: TGTGCCAGCATCTCCGGGCCCCACACCGGGGAGCTGTTTTTT.